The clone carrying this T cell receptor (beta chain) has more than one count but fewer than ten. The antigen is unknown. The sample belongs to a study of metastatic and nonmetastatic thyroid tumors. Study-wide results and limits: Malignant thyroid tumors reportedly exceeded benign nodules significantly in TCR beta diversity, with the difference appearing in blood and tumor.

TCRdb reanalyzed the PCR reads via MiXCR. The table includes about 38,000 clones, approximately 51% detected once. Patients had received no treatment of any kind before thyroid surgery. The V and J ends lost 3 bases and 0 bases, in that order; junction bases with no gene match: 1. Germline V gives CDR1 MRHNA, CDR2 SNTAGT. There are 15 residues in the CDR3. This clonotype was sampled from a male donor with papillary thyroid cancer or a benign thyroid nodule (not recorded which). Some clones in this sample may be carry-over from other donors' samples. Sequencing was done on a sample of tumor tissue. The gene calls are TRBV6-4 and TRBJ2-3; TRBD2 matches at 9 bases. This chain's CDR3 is CASSERGGSTDTQYF. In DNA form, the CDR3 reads TGTGCCAGCAGTGAGCGGGGGGGAAGCACAGATACGCAGTATTTT.